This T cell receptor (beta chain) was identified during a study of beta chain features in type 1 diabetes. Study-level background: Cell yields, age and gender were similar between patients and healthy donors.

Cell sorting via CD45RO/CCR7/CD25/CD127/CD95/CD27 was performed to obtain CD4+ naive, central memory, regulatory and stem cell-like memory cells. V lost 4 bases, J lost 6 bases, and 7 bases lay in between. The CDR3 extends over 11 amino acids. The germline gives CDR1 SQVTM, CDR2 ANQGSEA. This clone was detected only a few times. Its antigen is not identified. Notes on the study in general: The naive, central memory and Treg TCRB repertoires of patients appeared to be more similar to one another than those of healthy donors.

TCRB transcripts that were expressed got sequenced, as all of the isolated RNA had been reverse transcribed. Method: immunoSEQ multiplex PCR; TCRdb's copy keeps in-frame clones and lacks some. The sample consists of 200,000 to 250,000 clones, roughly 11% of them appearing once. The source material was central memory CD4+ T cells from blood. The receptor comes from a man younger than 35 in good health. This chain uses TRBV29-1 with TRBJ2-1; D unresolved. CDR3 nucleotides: TGCAGCGTTGCCAGCAGCAATGAGCAGTTCTTC. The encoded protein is CSVASSNEQFF.